The following is a T cell receptor (beta chain) sequence with its context. This record comes from a study of T cell responses to AZD1222 COVID-19 vaccine. The repertoire was sequenced with immunoSEQ multiplex PCR; TCRdb's copy has only in-frame clones and lacks some. Here the sample spans around 150,000 clones, around 95% being singletons. Germline lookup yields CDR1 SGHTA and CDR2 FQGTGA. Deletions cut 5 bases from V and 0 bases from J, with 11 bases between. This CDR3 is 15 amino acids long. This chain links TRBV7-3 with TRBJ2-1; the D gene is possibly TRBD2 (5 bases). The TCR sequence derives from an adult in good health. This material consisted of peripheral blood, taken on day 0 of AZD1222 vaccination. The CDR3 coding sequence is TGTGCCAGCAGCCCCGGGGAGAGCTCCTACAATGAGCAGTTCTTC. Translation gives CASSPGESSYNEQFF.